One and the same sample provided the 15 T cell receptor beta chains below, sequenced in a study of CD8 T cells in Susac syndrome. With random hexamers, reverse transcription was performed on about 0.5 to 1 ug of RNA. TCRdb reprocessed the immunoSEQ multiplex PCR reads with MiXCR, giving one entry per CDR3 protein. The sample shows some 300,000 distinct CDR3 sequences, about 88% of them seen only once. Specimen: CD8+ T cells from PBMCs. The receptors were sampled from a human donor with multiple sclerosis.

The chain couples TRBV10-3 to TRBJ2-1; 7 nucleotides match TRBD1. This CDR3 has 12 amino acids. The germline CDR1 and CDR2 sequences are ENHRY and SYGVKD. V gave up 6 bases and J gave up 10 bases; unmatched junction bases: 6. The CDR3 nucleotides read TGTGCCATCAGGTTAGGGGGCGGAGAGCAGTTCTTC. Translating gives CAIRLGGGEQFF.

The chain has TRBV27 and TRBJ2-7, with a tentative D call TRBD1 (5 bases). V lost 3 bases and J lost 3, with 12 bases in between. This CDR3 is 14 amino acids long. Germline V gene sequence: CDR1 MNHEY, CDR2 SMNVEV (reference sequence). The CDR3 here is CASSLVTGFYEQYF. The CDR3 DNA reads TGTGCCAGCAGTTTGGTCACAGGTTTCTACGAGCAGTACTTC.

In DNA, the CDR3 is TGTGCCAGCAGCCAATTCACACTAGCGGGGGGGAGCTCCTACAATGAGCAGTTCTTC. This gives the protein CASSQFTLAGGSSYNEQFF. V gene TRBV3-1 combines with J gene TRBJ2-1, with 13 nucleotides matching TRBD2. The CDR3 sequence is 19 residues long. The V and J ends lost 2 bases and 0 bases, in that order; junction bases with no gene match: 7. Germline CDR1 LGHDT, CDR2 YNNKEL (reference sequence).

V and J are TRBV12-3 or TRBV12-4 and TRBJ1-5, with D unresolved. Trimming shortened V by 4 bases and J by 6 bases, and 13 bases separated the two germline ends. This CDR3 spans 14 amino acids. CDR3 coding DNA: TGTGCCAGCAGTTCGCGGAGGGCGGGTCAGCCCCAGCATTTT. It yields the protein CASSSRRAGQPQHF.

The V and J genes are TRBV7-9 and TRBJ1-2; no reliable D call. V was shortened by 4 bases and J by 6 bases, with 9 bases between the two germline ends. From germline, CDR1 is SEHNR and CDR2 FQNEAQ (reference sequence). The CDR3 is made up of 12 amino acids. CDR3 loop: CASSSGADGYTF. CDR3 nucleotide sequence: TGTGCCAGCAGCTCGGGAGCCGATGGCTACACCTTC.

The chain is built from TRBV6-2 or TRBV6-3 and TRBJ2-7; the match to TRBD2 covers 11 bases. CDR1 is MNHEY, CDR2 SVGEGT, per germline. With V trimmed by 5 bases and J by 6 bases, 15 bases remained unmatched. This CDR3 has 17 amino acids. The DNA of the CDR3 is TGTGCCAGCAGTCCGCCCTACCCAGGACTAGCGGGTGGCGAGCAGTACTTC. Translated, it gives CASSPPYPGLAGGEQYF.

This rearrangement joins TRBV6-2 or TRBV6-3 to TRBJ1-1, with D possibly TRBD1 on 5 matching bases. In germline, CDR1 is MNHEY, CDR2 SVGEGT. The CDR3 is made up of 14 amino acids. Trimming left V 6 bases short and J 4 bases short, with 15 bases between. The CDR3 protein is CASRPTGLGTEAFF. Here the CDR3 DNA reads TGTGCCAGCAGACCCACAGGTTTAGGCACTGAAGCTTTCTTT.

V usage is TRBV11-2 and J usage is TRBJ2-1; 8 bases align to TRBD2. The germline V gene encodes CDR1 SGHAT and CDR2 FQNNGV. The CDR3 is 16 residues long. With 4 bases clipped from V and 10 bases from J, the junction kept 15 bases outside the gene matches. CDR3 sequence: CASSSLLGLGLREQFF. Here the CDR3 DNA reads TGTGCCAGCAGCTCCCTCCTGGGACTAGGGCTTCGGGAGCAGTTCTTC.

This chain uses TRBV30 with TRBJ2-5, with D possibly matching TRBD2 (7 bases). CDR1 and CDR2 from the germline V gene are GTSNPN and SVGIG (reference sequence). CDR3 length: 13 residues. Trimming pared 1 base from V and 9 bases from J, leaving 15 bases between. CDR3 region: CAWSADVGGPQYF. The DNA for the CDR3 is TGTGCCTGGAGTGCGGACGTGGGGGGGCCCCAGTACTTC. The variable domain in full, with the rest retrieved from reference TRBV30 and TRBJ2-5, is SQTIHQWPATLVQPVGSPLSLECTVEGTSNPNLYWYRQAAGRGLQLLFYSVGIGQISSEVPQNLSASRPQDRQFILSSKKLLLSDSGFYLCAWSADVGGPQYFGPGTRLLVL.

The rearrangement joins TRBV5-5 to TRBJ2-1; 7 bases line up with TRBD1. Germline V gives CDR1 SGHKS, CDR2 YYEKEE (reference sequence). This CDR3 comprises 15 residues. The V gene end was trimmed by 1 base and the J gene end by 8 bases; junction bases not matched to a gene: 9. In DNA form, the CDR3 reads TGTGCCAGCAGCTTGTACCCGACAGGGTTCGATGAGCAGTTCTTC. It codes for CASSLYPTGFDEQFF.

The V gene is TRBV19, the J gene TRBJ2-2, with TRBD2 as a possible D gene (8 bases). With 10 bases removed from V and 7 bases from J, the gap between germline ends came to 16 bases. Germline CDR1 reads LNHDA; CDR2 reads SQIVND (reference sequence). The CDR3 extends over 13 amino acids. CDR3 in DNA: TGTGCCACCCAGGGGGGACTAGTCGGGGAGCTGTTTTTT. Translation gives CATQGGLVGELFF.

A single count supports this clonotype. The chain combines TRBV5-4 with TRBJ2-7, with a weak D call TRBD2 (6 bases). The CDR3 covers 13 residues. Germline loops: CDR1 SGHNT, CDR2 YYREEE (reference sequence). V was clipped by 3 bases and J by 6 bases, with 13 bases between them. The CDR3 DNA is TGTGCCAGCAGCTGGGACTCCCGGGGCGAGCAGTACTTC. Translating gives CASSWDSRGEQYF.

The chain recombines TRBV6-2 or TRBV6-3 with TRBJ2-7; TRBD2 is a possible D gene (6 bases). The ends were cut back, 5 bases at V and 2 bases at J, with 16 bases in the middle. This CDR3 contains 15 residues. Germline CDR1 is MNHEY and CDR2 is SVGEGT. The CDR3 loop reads CASSQVRTTPYEQYF. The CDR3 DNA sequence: TGTGCCAGCAGTCAAGTCCGGACTACTCCCTACGAGCAGTACTTC.

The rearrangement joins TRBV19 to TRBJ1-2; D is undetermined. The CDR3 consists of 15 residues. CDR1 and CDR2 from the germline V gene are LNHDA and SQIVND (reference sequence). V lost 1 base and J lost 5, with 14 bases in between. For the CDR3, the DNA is TGTGCCAGTAGTATAGGGGCACCACGGAAGTATGGCTACACCTTC. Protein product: CASSIGAPRKYGYTF. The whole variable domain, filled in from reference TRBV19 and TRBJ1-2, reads DGGITQSPKYLFRKEGQNVTLSCEQNLNHDAMYWYRQDPGQGLRLIYYSQIVNDFQKGDIAEGYSVSREKKESFPLTVTSAQKNPTAFYLCASSIGAPRKYGYTFGSGTRLTVV.

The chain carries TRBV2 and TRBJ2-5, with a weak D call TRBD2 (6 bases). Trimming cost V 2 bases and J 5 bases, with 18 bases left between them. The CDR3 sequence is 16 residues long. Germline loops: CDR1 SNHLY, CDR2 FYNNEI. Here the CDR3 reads CASSETPHGLAETQYF. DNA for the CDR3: TGTGCCAGCAGTGAAACCCCCCATGGGCTAGCGGAGACCCAGTACTTC.